Listed here are 25 T cell receptor beta chains from one sample, sequenced in a study of CD8 T cells in ankylosing spondylitis. TCRdb passed the 5' RACE reads through MiXCR, listing each CDR3 protein once. The sample holds 35,000 to 50,000 distinct CDR3 sequences, 9.5% to 11% seen once. The sequencing sample was made of blood, either unsorted or a sorted T cell fraction (not recorded which). Every receptor here comes from a male donor with ankylosing spondylitis or in good health (not recorded which).

This chain connects TRBV5-1 to TRBJ1-5; unclear D gene. Trimming took off 7 bases at V and 0 bases at J, with 17 bases between the two ends. The germline gives CDR1 SGHRS, CDR2 YFSETQ. The CDR3 loop spans 16 amino acids. The chain's CDR3 is CASQGRWPYSNQPQHF. For the CDR3, the DNA is TGCGCCAGCCAAGGGCGGTGGCCCTATAGCAATCAGCCCCAGCATTTT.

This clonotype was recorded a few times. This chain uses TRBV5-1 with TRBJ2-7, with D possibly matching TRBD2 (6 bases). Germline CDR1 SGHRS, CDR2 YFSETQ. Trimming pared 4 bases from V and 6 bases from J, leaving 26 bases between. CDR3 length equals 17 residues. The CDR3 reads CASSPYSLGLNGGEQYF. In nucleotides, the CDR3 is TGCGCCAGCAGCCCTTACTCATTAGGTTTAAACGGGGGCGAGCAGTACTTC.

This clonotype has at least ten counts. The chain links TRBV5-1 to TRBJ1-5; 9 bases are a match to TRBD1. The V gene's germline CDR1 is SGHRS and CDR2 YFSETQ. The length of the CDR3 is 15 residues. V lost 4 bases to trimming and J lost 6 bases; unmatched junction nucleotides: 8. The CDR3, as DNA: TGCGCCAGCAGCGTGGACAGGGGAGCGGGTCAGCCCCAGCATTTT. This codes for CASSVDRGAGQPQHF.

This clonotype was observed many times. This chain uses TRBV5-1 with TRBJ2-7; D possibly uses TRBD1 or TRBD2 (7 bases each). The CDR3 covers 15 residues. With 7 bases removed from V and 0 bases from J, the gap between germline ends came to 17 bases. Germline-derived CDR1 and CDR2 are SGHRS and YFSETQ. The CDR3 reads CASRRGGDSSYEQYF. The CDR3 nucleotides are TGCGCCAGCCGCCGTGGGGGGGACAGCTCCTACGAGCAGTACTTC.

This clonotype was counted ten times or more. This chain uses TRBV29-1 with TRBJ1-4, with D uncertain. Germline CDR1 is SQVTM and CDR2 is ANQGSEA. The CDR3 is 14 residues long. The V end lost 7 bases, the J end lost 5 bases, and 17 bases lay between the germline ends. The CDR3 DNA reads TGCAGCGCCGGAGGCAGGACGGGGAATGAAAAACTGTTTTTT. Translated: CSAGGRTGNEKLFF.

The chain employs TRBV6-1 and TRBJ1-6; D may be TRBD1 (5 bases). The length of the CDR3 is 14 residues. Germline values: CDR1 MNHNS, CDR2 SASEGT. The V end lost 8 bases, the J end lost 6 bases, and 14 bases lay between the germline ends. CDR3 residues: CASGAARINSPLHF. As DNA, the CDR3 is TGTGCCAGCGGGGCAGCCAGAATTAATTCACCCCTCCACTTT.

The sample holds many counts of this clonotype. V is TRBV29-1 and J is TRBJ2-7; 7 bases line up with TRBD2. The J segment lost 1 base and the V segment lost 4 bases, leaving 4 bases of the junction unmatched. The CDR3 is 13 residues long. Germline lookup yields CDR1 SQVTM and CDR2 ANQGSEA. DNA for the CDR3: TGCAGCGTTGGGGAGGGGCCATCCTACGAGCAGTACTTC. Translation: CSVGEGPSYEQYF.

This clonotype occurred many times. The V call is TRBV6-2 or TRBV6-3, the J call TRBJ2-7; D possibly matches TRBD1 or TRBD2 (5 bases each). CDR3 length: 17 amino acids. V lost 2 bases to trimming and J lost 0 bases, with 17 bases between them. Germline V lookup: CDR1 MNHEY, CDR2 SVGEGT. CDR3 bases: TGTGCCAGCAGTTACCCCGACGGGTCAGGGAGCTCCTACGAGCAGTACTTC. Its protein is CASSYPDGSGSSYEQYF.

This clonotype was recorded once. The rearrangement joins TRBV6-1 to TRBJ1-1; 8 bases fit TRBD1. Germline trimming cut 5 bases from V and 4 bases from J; bases unmatched to any gene: 6. Germline V gene data show CDR1 as MNHNS and CDR2 as SASEGT. The CDR3 spans 14 residues. In nucleotides, the CDR3 is TGTGCCAGCAGTCCGAGGACAGGGAGCACTGAAGCTTTCTTT. Its protein product is CASSPRTGSTEAFF.

The chain carries TRBV7-2 and TRBJ1-2, with D hard to call. Trimming removed 2 bases from V and 2 bases from J, with 12 bases in between. The CDR3 sequence is 15 residues long. Per the germline V gene, CDR1 is SGHTA and CDR2 is FQGNSA. The CDR3 region has the DNA TGTGCCAGCAGCTTAAGCATACAGCCGAACTATGGCTACACCTTC. It translates to CASSLSIQPNYGYTF.

This clonotype was detected ten times or more. The V gene is TRBV12-3 or TRBV12-4, the J gene TRBJ2-2, with 8 bases aligning to TRBD2. V was pared by 5 bases and J by 4 bases, with 3 bases of the junction left unmatched. This CDR3 contains 14 residues. This chain's CDR3 is CASSPGGVTGELFF. The CDR3 DNA sequence: TGTGCCAGCAGTCCCGGGGGGGTCACCGGGGAGCTGTTTTTT.

There are many counts of this clonotype. The gene calls are TRBV5-1 and TRBJ2-3; D not resolved. V lost 1 base, J lost 2 bases, and 11 bases lay in between. CDR1 is SGHRS, CDR2 YFSETQ, per germline. The CDR3 contains 15 residues. The CDR3 reads CASSLQQRPTDTQYF. The CDR3 nucleotides are TGCGCCAGCAGCTTGCAACAGCGACCCACAGATACGCAGTATTTT. The whole variable domain, filled in from reference TRBV5-1 and TRBJ2-3, reads KAGVTQTPRYLIKTRGQQVTLSCSPISGHRSVSWYQQTPGQGLQFLFEYFSETQRNKGNFPGRFSGRQFSNSRSEMNVSTLELGDSALYLCASSLQQRPTDTQYFGPGTRLTVL.

The chain links TRBV19 to TRBJ2-5; no definite D call. CDR1 LNHDA and CDR2 SQIVND come from the germline V gene (reference sequence). The V end was cut by 5 bases, the J end by 2 bases, with 9 bases between. The CDR3 is made up of 13 amino acids. CDR3 coding DNA: TGTGCCAGTAGTGTCGACGGGCAAGAGACCCAGTACTTC. This gives the protein CASSVDGQETQYF.

This clonotype has more than one count but fewer than ten. The gene calls are TRBV12-3 or TRBV12-4 and TRBJ2-1; D gene uncertain. The CDR3 totals 15 residues. The ends were cut back, 4 bases at V and 3 bases at J, with 13 bases in the middle. Here the CDR3 reads CASSWTRVGYNEQFF. CDR3 DNA sequence: TGTGCCAGCAGTTGGACCCGGGTCGGCTACAATGAGCAGTTCTTC.

The rearrangement joins TRBV6-2 or TRBV6-3 to TRBJ1-2; D is unclear. This CDR3 region has 13 residues. Trimming took 6 bases from V and 5 from J, leaving 13 bases between them. Germline V gene data show CDR1 as MNHEY and CDR2 as SVGEGT. The CDR3 DNA is TGTGCCAGCAGCGACGGGCAGTGGTATGGCTACACCTTC. The encoded protein is CASSDGQWYGYTF.

This clonotype was seen at least ten times. V usage is TRBV25-1 and J usage is TRBJ2-7; D is unresolved. Germline lookup yields CDR1 MGHDK and CDR2 SYGVNS. The V end was cut by 6 bases, the J end by 3 bases, with 18 bases between. The CDR3 runs 15 residues. CDR3 residues: CASSEQDLPFYEQYF. The CDR3 bases are TGTGCCAGCAGCGAGCAAGACCTACCGTTCTACGAGCAGTACTTC.

This clonotype was picked up many times. The chain is built from TRBV25-1 and TRBJ1-3, with unresolved D. The germline V gene encodes CDR1 MGHDK and CDR2 SYGVNS. The CDR3 loop spans 15 amino acids. Deletions cut 4 bases from V and 0 bases from J, with 10 bases between. The CDR3 sequence: CASSAVGISGNTIYF. Written as DNA, the CDR3 is TGTGCCAGCAGTGCGGTGGGGATCTCTGGAAACACCATATATTTT.

This clonotype was picked up many times. V is TRBV5-1 and J is TRBJ2-5, with D tentatively TRBD1 or TRBD2 (5 bases each). Germline lookup yields CDR1 SGHRS and CDR2 YFSETQ. CDR3 length: 13 residues. V lost 7 bases and J 2 bases, leaving 12 bases between the germline ends. The DNA of the CDR3 is TGCGCCAGCTGCACGGGGCCACAAGAGACCCAGTACTTC. Its protein product is CASCTGPQETQYF.

Ten or more counts support this clonotype. This chain uses TRBV5-1 with TRBJ1-4; the match to TRBD1 covers 7 bases. With V trimmed by 4 bases and J by 5 bases, 8 bases remained unmatched. This CDR3 is built from 15 residues. Germline loops: CDR1 SGHRS, CDR2 YFSETQ. The CDR3 region has the DNA TGCGCCAGCAGCCTCTCGGACAGGATCAATGAAAAACTGTTTTTT. It yields the protein CASSLSDRINEKLFF.

The chain employs TRBV5-8 and TRBJ1-1; possibly TRBD1 for D (5 bases). The germline V gene has CDR1 SGHTS and CDR2 YDEGEE. CDR3 length: 14 residues. Between the trimmed V and J ends, which lost 2 bases and 5 bases, there was a span of 13 bases. The CDR3 DNA reads TGTGCCAGCAGCTTTCTCCAGGGTAGGACTGAAGCTTTCTTT. Encoded protein: CASSFLQGRTEAFF.

This clonotype has a count of ten or more. The rearrangement uses TRBV10-3 and TRBJ2-7; 8 bases match TRBD2. The CDR3 runs 14 residues. Per germline, CDR1 ENHRY and CDR2 SYGVKD. V was clipped by 2 bases and J by 4 bases; unmatched bases: 4. The chain's CDR3 is CAISEKSGGYEQYF. In DNA form, the CDR3 reads TGTGCCATCAGTGAGAAAAGCGGGGGTTACGAGCAGTACTTC.

The sample holds many counts of this clonotype. This chain connects TRBV10-3 to TRBJ1-2; TRBD1 is a possible D gene (5 bases). Per the germline V gene, CDR1 is ENHRY and CDR2 is SYGVKD. V lost 3 bases and J lost 6, with 11 bases in between. The CDR3 has 13 amino acids. The CDR3 sequence is CAISDETADGYTF. DNA of the CDR3: TGTGCCATCAGTGACGAGACAGCGGATGGCTACACCTTC.

In its sample, this clonotype was seen many times. The genes are TRBV5-1 and TRBJ1-5; no clear D. This CDR3 has 17 amino acids. Deletions cut 0 bases from V and 0 bases from J, with 13 bases between. Germline V CDR1 and CDR2: SGHRS, YFSETQ. CDR3 sequence reads: CASSLVVYSYSNQPQHF. The CDR3 DNA reads TGCGCCAGCAGCTTGGTGGTTTACAGCTATAGCAATCAGCCCCAGCATTTT.

The chain uses TRBV7-9 and TRBJ2-7; tentative D call: TRBD1 (6 bases). Trimming took 3 bases from V and 0 from J, leaving 6 bases between them. The germline CDR1 and CDR2 sequences are SEHNR and FQNEAQ (reference sequence). This CDR3 has 13 residues. DNA for the CDR3: TGTGCCAGCAGCTTGGACAGCTCCTACGAGCAGTACTTC. Amino acids: CASSLDSSYEQYF.

This clonotype was detected only a few times. This sequence joins TRBV6-2 or TRBV6-3 and TRBJ2-3, with D perhaps matching TRBD1 or TRBD2 (5 bases each). The CDR3 runs to 18 residues. Germline V lookup: CDR1 MNHEY, CDR2 SVGEGT. Trimming took 1 base from V and 0 from J, leaving 17 bases between them. CDR3 coding DNA: TGTGCCAGCAGTTACTTGACGGGGCGAGGTACAAGCACAGATACGCAGTATTTT. It codes for CASSYLTGRGTSTDTQYF.